The source of this TCR beta chain is a study of blood T cell repertoires in COVID-19. Looking at the study overall: Specimens from acute and convalescent COVID-19 originated in the United States, Italy and Spain. PBMCs, B-cell-depleted T cells, or T cells were the source of the cDNA or gDNA that made up the material.

CDR1 is SGHDT, CDR2 YYEEEE, per germline. V was pared by 0 bases and J by 10 bases, with 11 bases between. The CDR3 has 13 residues. Per the authors' pipeline: Amplification with reference gene primers provided the estimates of nucleated cell counts. Data came from immunoSEQ multiplex PCR; TCRdb stores just in-frame clones and leaves some out. V and J calls and clone size are given by that table; D and trimming were obtained from the DNA. This sample has fewer than 70,000 clones; more than 85% occur once, and the top ten carry roughly 4.5%. This receptor was taken from a man aged 45-65 years with active COVID-19. Sequenced material: peripheral blood. The rearrangement links TRBV5-6 to TRBJ2-1; D is uncertain. The CDR3 DNA follows: TGTGCCAGCAGCTTGGCGACACCAGGCGAGCAGTTCTTC. Translating gives CASSLATPGEQFF.